The 8 T cell receptor beta chains below were found in one sample sequenced in a study of response to subunit inactivated influenza vaccine. In TCRdb, the RT-PCR reads were re-called with MiXCR into one record per CDR3 protein. The sample has 250,000 to 350,000 distinct CDR3 sequences, about 20% seen once. This material consisted of PBMCs from blood, taken 21 months after vaccination. These receptor sequences come from a man aged 50-75 years who received an inactivated influenza vaccine.

The J gene is TRBJ2-7, the V gene TRBV7-2, with TRBD1 matching 7 bases. Germline CDR1 SGHTA, CDR2 FQGNSA. V shed 5 bases and J 3 bases; nucleotides not matched to a gene: 16. The CDR3 spans 17 residues. The CDR3 spells CASSLRQGSGKNYEQYF. In DNA form, the CDR3 reads TGTGCCAGCAGCCTACGACAGGGCAGTGGGAAAAACTACGAGCAGTACTTC.

The chain recombines TRBV5-1 with TRBJ2-2; no firm D call. This CDR3 has 17 amino acids. Germline CDR1 is SGHRS and CDR2 is YFSETQ. Trimming removed 3 bases at V and 3 bases at J, with 18 bases between. CDR3 coding DNA: TGCGCCAGCAGCTCAGCGTACGCGACCCAGTACACCGGGGAGCTGTTTTTT. This sequence encodes CASSSAYATQYTGELFF.

This rearrangement joins TRBV6-5 to TRBJ2-1, with TRBD1 identical over 8 bases. Germline V gives CDR1 MNHEY, CDR2 SVGAGI. The V and J ends lost 2 bases and 8 bases, in that order; junction bases with no gene match: 5. The CDR3 length is 14 residues. The CDR3 sequence is CASSYQDRVDEQFF. The CDR3 DNA sequence: TGTGCCAGCAGTTACCAGGACAGGGTCGATGAGCAGTTCTTC.

V usage is TRBV20-1 and J usage is TRBJ1-6, with D possibly being TRBD1 (6 bases). Trimming shortened V by 6 bases and J by 5 bases, and 11 bases separated the two germline ends. The germline CDR1 and CDR2 sequences are DFQATT and SNEGSKA (reference sequence). CDR3 length equals 13 residues. CDR3 residues: CSAHRQDNSPLHF. The CDR3 nucleotides are TGCAGTGCCCATAGACAGGATAATTCACCCCTCCACTTT.

There are a few counts of this clonotype. This chain uses TRBV7-6 with TRBJ2-5; TRBD2 matches at 11 bases. This CDR3 is 19 amino acids long. Per germline, CDR1 SGHVS and CDR2 FNYEAQ. With 0 bases clipped from V and 3 bases from J, the junction kept 12 bases outside the gene matches. The CDR3 nucleotides read TGTGCCAGCAGCTTAGCCCCGGGTAGCGGGAGGGCCAAGAAAGAGACCCAGTACTTC. The encoded protein is CASSLAPGSGRAKKETQYF. Based on the CDR3 plus reference TRBV7-6 and TRBJ2-5, the full variable domain is GAGVSQSPRYKVTKRGQDVALRCDPISGHVSLYWYRQALGQGPEFLTYFNYEAQQDKSGLPNDRFSAERPEGSISTLTIQRTEQRDSAMYRCASSLAPGSGRAKKETQYFGPGTRLLVL.

This clonotype was detected a few times. The chain uses TRBV12-3 or TRBV12-4 and TRBJ2-3; a possible D gene is TRBD2 (6 bases). This CDR3 has 15 amino acids. The V gene lost 2 bases and the J gene lost 3 bases, with 12 bases spanning the gap. Written as DNA, the CDR3 is TGTGCCAGCAGTTTAACTAGCCCGACTACAGATACGCAGTATTTT. Translated: CASSLTSPTTDTQYF.

The V and J genes are TRBV11-2 and TRBJ1-3; no firm D call. The CDR3 extends over 14 amino acids. CDR1 is SGHAT and CDR2 is FQNNGV in the germline V gene. The ends were cut back, 4 bases at V and 3 bases at J, with 10 bases in the middle. CDR3 in amino acids: CASSSGPNGNTIYF. In nucleotides, the CDR3 is TGTGCCAGCAGCTCGGGTCCAAATGGAAACACCATATATTTT.

A few counts support this clonotype. The V gene is TRBV29-1, the J gene TRBJ1-1, with TRBD1 matching 7 bases. V was clipped by 1 base and J by 4 bases; unmatched bases: 3. CDR1 is SQVTM, CDR2 ANQGSEA, per germline. CDR3 length: 13 residues. CDR3 protein: CSVEGQGITEAFF. CDR3 sequence (DNA): TGCAGCGTTGAAGGACAGGGAATCACTGAAGCTTTCTTT.